Shown below are 10 T cell receptor beta chains from a single sample sequenced in a study of blood T cell repertoires in COVID-19. Produced via immunoSEQ multiplex PCR; TCRdb's table is partial and in-frame only. The sample lists 250,000 to 350,000 clones, more than 80% occurring once. Material: PBMCs or T cells enriched from blood (not recorded which). The receptors were gathered from a woman under 30 who had recovered from COVID-19.

The rearrangement joins TRBV12-3 or TRBV12-4 to TRBJ1-1; 9 nucleotides agree with TRBD1. CDR3 length: 13 amino acids. V dropped 7 bases and J dropped 10; count of bases not matched to a gene: 10. This chain's CDR3 is CASIQGQGSRAFF. CDR3 in DNA: TGTGCCAGCATTCAGGGACAGGGATCTCGAGCTTTCTTT.

This chain uses TRBV6-4 with TRBJ1-2; D is possibly TRBD1 (6 bases). This CDR3 spans 14 amino acids. Germline-derived CDR1 and CDR2 are MRHNA and SNTAGT. V was clipped by 10 bases and J by 7 bases, with 22 bases between them. CDR3 in amino acids: CATRPGTFSGGYTF. The CDR3 nucleotides are TGTGCCACCCGTCCCGGGACATTCTCCGGTGGCTACACCTTC.

This chain uses TRBV6-6 with TRBJ1-5; D uncertain. CDR3 length: 15 amino acids. From germline, CDR1 is MNHNY and CDR2 SVGAGI (reference sequence). V was trimmed by 5 bases and J by 1 base, leaving 12 bases between them. This CDR3 reads CASSRKEGSNQPQHF. CDR3 DNA: TGTGCCAGCAGTCGTAAGGAGGGAAGCAATCAGCCCCAGCATTTT.

V usage is TRBV6-5 and J usage is TRBJ1-5; D might be TRBD1 (5 bases). Trimming left V 8 bases short and J 3 bases short, with 14 bases between. The V gene's germline CDR1 is MNHEY and CDR2 SVGAGI. CDR3 length: 14 amino acids. CDR3 protein: CASGGGDLNQPQHF. CDR3 coding DNA: TGTGCCAGCGGGGGAGGAGACCTCAATCAGCCCCAGCATTTT.

The chain links TRBV27 to TRBJ2-1; 10 bases are shared with TRBD1. Germline trimming cut 4 bases from V and 6 bases from J; bases unmatched to any gene: 12. CDR3 length: 17 amino acids. The germline V gene has CDR1 MNHEY and CDR2 SMNVEV (reference sequence). The CDR3 sequence: CASSSIYDRGRGNEQFF. DNA of the CDR3: TGTGCCAGCAGTTCCATCTACGACAGGGGGCGAGGCAATGAGCAGTTCTTC.

J is TRBJ1-4 and V is TRBV4-1; 7 nucleotides align to TRBD1. Trimming at V came to 2 bases and at J to 5 bases, leaving 17 bases not matched to a gene. The CDR3 loop spans 19 amino acids. The germline V gene encodes CDR1 MGHRA and CDR2 YSYEKL. In DNA, the CDR3 is TGCGCCAGCAGCCAATACCGACAGGGAGCCGGCGGGGAAAATGAAAAACTGTTTTTT. Translation: CASSQYRQGAGGENEKLFF.

This chain connects TRBV9 to TRBJ1-2; 12 bases match TRBD1. In germline, CDR1 is SGDLS, CDR2 YYNGEE. The trim removed 4 bases at V and 6 bases at J, leaving 4 bases unmatched. This CDR3 comprises 14 residues. The CDR3 loop reads CASSIRDRGHGYTF. CDR3 nucleotides: TGTGCCAGCAGCATCCGGGACAGGGGGCATGGCTACACCTTC. The full variable domain, in which reference TRBV9 and TRBJ1-2 provide the parts outside the CDR3, is DSGVTQTPKHLITATGQRVTLRCSPRSGDLSVYWYQQSLDQGLQFLIQYYNGEERAKGNILERFSAQQFPDLHSELNLSSLELGDSALYFCASSIRDRGHGYTFGSGTRLTVV.

The chain joins TRBV2 to TRBJ1-3; D is ambiguous. Germline V gives CDR1 SNHLY, CDR2 FYNNEI. V was trimmed by 8 bases and J by 0 bases, leaving 5 bases between them. The CDR3 is made up of 12 amino acids. The CDR3 is CASDNSGNTIYF. Written as DNA, the CDR3 is TGTGCCAGCGACAACTCTGGAAACACCATATATTTT.

V usage is TRBV7-9 and J usage is TRBJ1-1; TRBD1 matches at 7 bases. The CDR3 runs 12 residues. Trimming removed 5 bases from V and 4 bases from J; junction bases left unmatched: 1. CDR1 is SEHNR, CDR2 FQNEAQ, per germline (reference sequence). CDR3 bases: TGTGCCAGCAGCACAGGGGTCACTGAAGCTTTCTTT. This translates into CASSTGVTEAFF.

V gene TRBV18 combines with J gene TRBJ2-7, with a weak D call TRBD1 (5 bases). The germline V and J ends were trimmed by 3 bases and 1 base, with 10 bases remaining between them. The CDR3 has 14 residues. The V gene's germline CDR1 is KGHSH and CDR2 LQKENI. Here the CDR3 reads CASSPEGASYEQYF. In nucleotides, the CDR3 is TGTGCCAGCTCACCCGAAGGGGCTTCCTACGAGCAGTACTTC.